A single sample gave rise to the 20 T cell receptor beta chains below, sequenced in a study of shared clonotypes between healthy human individuals. It was CD45RO-negative cells, positively selected for CCR7, that made up naive CD8 cells, with terminally differentiated effector memory CD45RA+ cells excluded. Generated by immunoSEQ multiplex PCR, the TCRdb table keeps only in-frame clones and is missing some. The table includes about 680,000 clones, around 90% detected once. Material for sequencing was naive CD8+ T cells sorted from blood. All receptors derive from a man aged 25 to 40 in good health.

The V call is TRBV7-9, the J call TRBJ1-1; no clear D. CDR1 is SEHNR and CDR2 is FQNEAQ in the germline V gene (reference sequence). Trimming cost V 3 bases and J 7 bases, with 9 bases left between them. The CDR3 is 12 residues long. This chain's CDR3 is CASSLSAGEAFF. In nucleotides, the CDR3 is TGTGCCAGCAGCTTGTCAGCGGGTGAAGCTTTCTTT.

This chain joins TRBV4-1 and TRBJ2-1; D call uncertain. This CDR3 is 14 amino acids long. The germline CDR1 and CDR2 sequences are MGHRA and YSYEKL. V was cut by 0 bases and J by 5 bases, with 8 bases left in between. The CDR3 DNA is TGCGCCAGCAGCCAAGATGAGCTAGACAATGAGCAGTTCTTC. Translation gives CASSQDELDNEQFF.

This rearrangement joins TRBV18 to TRBJ2-7; D might be TRBD1 (7 bases). Trimming removed 3 bases at V and 4 bases at J, with 16 bases between. The germline V gene has CDR1 KGHSH and CDR2 LQKENI. This CDR3 is 15 amino acids long. CDR3 DNA sequence: TGTGCCAGCTCACCGCGGGACAGAGGATTGTACGAGCAGTACTTC. Its translation: CASSPRDRGLYEQYF. Supplemented by reference TRBV18 and TRBJ2-7, the full variable domain reads NAGVMQNPRHLVRRRGQEARLRCSPMKGHSHVYWYRQLPEEGLKFMVYLQKENIIDESGMPKERFSAEFPKEGPSILRIQQVVRGDSAAYFCASSPRDRGLYEQYFGPGTRLTVT.

The rearrangement uses TRBV14 and TRBJ1-2; 11 nucleotides match TRBD1. The ends lost 4 bases at V and 3 bases at J; junction bases unmatched: 1. Germline V CDR1 and CDR2: SGHDN, FVKESK. The CDR3 extends over 14 amino acids. The CDR3 loop reads CASSRDRGYYGYTF. CDR3 bases: TGTGCCAGCAGCCGGGACAGGGGGTACTATGGCTACACCTTC.

The chain joins TRBV4-1 to TRBJ2-1; 10 nucleotides align to TRBD1. The germline gives CDR1 MGHRA, CDR2 YSYEKL. The CDR3 is made up of 16 amino acids. J gave up 2 bases and V 2 bases, and 3 bases lay outside the gene matches. The CDR3 DNA sequence: TGCGCCAGCAGCCAACCCGGGACAGGGGCCTACAATGAGCAGTTCTTC. Its translation is CASSQPGTGAYNEQFF.

CDR3 protein: CASSEMTGGSSSYEQYF. DNA of the CDR3: TGCGCCAGCAGTGAGATGACAGGGGGTTCGAGCTCCTACGAGCAGTACTTC. The chain couples TRBV10-2 to TRBJ2-7, with TRBD1 matching 9 bases. The junction had 8 bases not matched to a gene; V was cut back by 2 bases and J by 0 bases. Germline V gene sequence: CDR1 WSHSY, CDR2 SAAADI. The length of the CDR3 is 17 residues.

The chain is built from TRBV5-4 and TRBJ2-3, with D unresolved. The CDR3 consists of 13 residues. From germline, CDR1 is SGHNT and CDR2 YYREEE (reference sequence). V shed 1 base and J shed 0 bases, with 3 bases lying between them. Written as DNA, the CDR3 is TGTGCCAGCAGCTTGTACAGCACAGATACGCAGTATTTT. Protein sequence: CASSLYSTDTQYF.

A single count supports this clone. This chain links TRBV28 with TRBJ2-7, with 9 nucleotides matching TRBD1. The CDR3 is 17 amino acids. V was pared by 6 bases and J by 5 bases, with 17 bases of the junction left unmatched. Germline V lookup: CDR1 MDHEN, CDR2 SYDVKM. Here the CDR3 DNA reads TGTGCCAGCAGCTCCATTGCCCTTGGACAGGGGACTGACGAGCAGTACTTC. It translates to CASSSIALGQGTDEQYF.

This clone was picked up a small number of times. Here the CDR3 DNA reads TGCGCCAGCAGCTTGAGAGGCGGAGGGGGTGAAGCTTTCTTT. Encoded protein: CASSLRGGGGEAFF. V is TRBV5-1 and J is TRBJ1-1; weak D call: TRBD1 (6 bases). The V end lost 1 base, the J end lost 7 bases, and 14 bases lay between the germline ends. The CDR3 is made up of 14 amino acids. Germline CDR1 reads SGHRS; CDR2 reads YFSETQ. The whole variable domain, filled in from reference TRBV5-1 and TRBJ1-1, reads KAGVTQTPRYLIKTRGQQVTLSCSPISGHRSVSWYQQTPGQGLQFLFEYFSETQRNKGNFPGRFSGRQFSNSRSEMNVSTLELGDSALYLCASSLRGGGGEAFFGQGTRLTVV.

The genes are TRBV23-1 and TRBJ2-1, with 9 bases matching TRBD2. TRBV23-1 is recorded as an ORF, its role being uncertain. After removal of 5 bases from V and 2 bases from J, the junction contained 1 base not matched to a gene. The CDR3 loop spans 14 amino acids. Written as DNA, the CDR3 is TGCGCCAGCAGTATAGCGGGAGCCTACAATGAGCAGTTCTTC. Protein product: CASSIAGAYNEQFF.

CDR3 DNA sequence: TGTGCCAGCAGCCTCTGGACCACGAACGAAGCTTTCTTT. Residues: CASSLWTTNEAFF. The V gene is TRBV7-9, the J gene TRBJ1-1, with D uncertain. The germline V and J ends were trimmed by 5 bases and 8 bases, with 15 bases remaining between them. Looked up from germline, CDR1 is SEHNR and CDR2 is FQNEAQ (reference sequence). The CDR3 runs to 13 residues.

This clone is a singleton in its sample. The DNA for the CDR3 is TGTGCCAGTAGTATTATTTTAGCCCGAGAAGCTTTCTTT. It yields the protein CASSIILAREAFF. The chain has TRBV19 and TRBJ1-1; D unclear. Germline V gene sequence: CDR1 LNHDA, CDR2 SQIVND (reference sequence). This CDR3 region has 13 residues. Trimming shortened V by 3 bases and J by 8 bases, and 13 bases separated the two germline ends. The entire variable domain, with the rest obtained from reference TRBV19 and TRBJ1-1, is as follows: DGGITQSPKYLFRKEGQNVTLSCEQNLNHDAMYWYRQDPGQGLRLIYYSQIVNDFQKGDIAEGYSVSREKKESFPLTVTSAQKNPTAFYLCASSIILAREAFFGQGTRLTVV.

CDR3 bases: TGTGCCAGCAGTTGGCTAGCGGGACTTGGGGGCTCCTACAATGAGCAGTTCTTC. Protein: CASSWLAGLGGSYNEQFF. The chain uses TRBV2 and TRBJ2-1, with 9 positions matching TRBD2. This CDR3 has 18 amino acids. V lost 5 bases to trimming and J lost 0 bases; unmatched junction nucleotides: 11. Germline V lookup: CDR1 SNHLY, CDR2 FYNNEI.

The rearrangement links TRBV6-6 to TRBJ2-1; 13 positions agree with TRBD2. V trimming: 2 bases; J trimming: 10 bases; junction bases outside the gene matches: 5. CDR1 and CDR2 from the germline V gene are MNHNY and SVGAGI (reference sequence). This CDR3 has 15 amino acids. The DNA for the CDR3 is TGTGCCAGCAGTTACCTCGGACTAGCGGGGGCAGAGCAGTTCTTC. Amino acid sequence: CASSYLGLAGAEQFF.

The chain has TRBV11-3 and TRBJ2-5; TRBD2 matches 11 bases. The V gene's germline CDR1 is SGHNT and CDR2 YENEEA. The CDR3 totals 16 residues. V lost 5 bases, J lost 3 bases, and 8 bases stayed unmatched. CDR3 sequence: CASSLRGTSGEETQYF. The DNA of the CDR3 is TGTGCCAGCAGCCTAAGAGGGACTAGCGGAGAAGAGACCCAGTACTTC.

This clone was seen just once. The CDR3 protein is CASDREDKNIQYF. The CDR3 nucleotides are TGTGCCTCGGACAGGGAAGACAAAAACATTCAGTACTTC. V and J are TRBV30 and TRBJ2-4, with 8 bases fitting TRBD1. Trimming at V came to 7 bases and at J to 3 bases, leaving 5 bases not matched to a gene. Germline V CDR1 and CDR2: GTSNPN, SVGIG (reference sequence). The CDR3 totals 13 residues. Full variable domain (missing parts from reference TRBV30 and TRBJ2-4): SQTIHQWPATLVQPVGSPLSLECTVEGTSNPNLYWYRQAAGRGLQLLFYSVGIGQISSEVPQNLSASRPQDRQFILSSKKLLLSDSGFYLCASDREDKNIQYFGAGTRLSVL.

This clone was detected once. The CDR3 DNA sequence: TGTGCCAGCAGTTTAGAGAGGGTAGATACAGATACGCAGTATTTT. This codes for CASSLERVDTDTQYF. V and J are TRBV27 and TRBJ2-3; possibly TRBD2 for D (5 bases). V gave up 2 bases and J gave up 3 bases, with 12 bases separating them. This CDR3 has 15 residues. Germline CDR1 reads MNHEY; CDR2 reads SMNVEV (reference sequence).

The J gene is TRBJ2-7, the V gene TRBV10-2, with unresolved D. Germline CDR1 is WSHSY and CDR2 is SAAADI. V lost 7 bases and J lost 0, with 10 bases in between. The CDR3 runs 13 residues. The CDR3 DNA reads as TGCGCCAGCACCTTGGCAAGCTCCTACGAGCAGTACTTC. Translation: CASTLASSYEQYF.

The chain recombines TRBV5-1 with TRBJ2-7; D is unresolved. The germline gives CDR1 SGHRS, CDR2 YFSETQ. V was clipped by 4 bases and J by 4 bases, with 18 bases between them. The CDR3 spans 15 residues. Written as DNA, the CDR3 is TGCGCCAGCAGCCCTACATCGACGAGTGGTTACGAGCAGTACTTC. Its protein product is CASSPTSTSGYEQYF.

The gene calls are TRBV4-2 and TRBJ1-5; 8 bases align to TRBD1. The germline gives CDR1 LGHNA, CDR2 YNFKEQ. This CDR3 spans 18 amino acids. V gave up 1 base and J gave up 0 bases; unmatched junction bases: 8. The CDR3 region is CASSQVKGRGHSNQPQHF. In DNA form, the CDR3 reads TGTGCCAGCAGCCAAGTTAAGGGCAGGGGGCATAGCAATCAGCCCCAGCATTTT.